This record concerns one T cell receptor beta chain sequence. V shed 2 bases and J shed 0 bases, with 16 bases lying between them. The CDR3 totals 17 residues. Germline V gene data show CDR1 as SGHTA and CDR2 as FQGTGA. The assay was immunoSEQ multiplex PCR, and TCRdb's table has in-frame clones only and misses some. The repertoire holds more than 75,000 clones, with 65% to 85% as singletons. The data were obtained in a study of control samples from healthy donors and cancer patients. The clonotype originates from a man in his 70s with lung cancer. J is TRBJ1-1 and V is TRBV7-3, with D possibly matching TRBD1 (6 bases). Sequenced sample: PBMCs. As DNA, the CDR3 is TGTGCCAGCAGCTTACAGGGGAAGGGCCGCTTGAACACTGAAGCTTTCTTT. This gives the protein CASSLQGKGRLNTEAFF.